These T cell receptor beta chains were read from a single sample in a study of cytomegalovirus exposure and HLA in healthy donors. This table comes from immunoSEQ multiplex PCR, and its TCRdb copy is limited to in-frame clones, with some not included. The sample yields approximately 190,000 clones, around 84% seen once. The material sequenced was PBMCs. The origin of the receptors is a man aged 40-50 years in good health and CMV-seropositive. CDR3s include the opening cysteine and the closing phenylalanine or tryptophan. Each record gives: J gene, D gene, clone size, V gene, CDR3 protein, CDR3 DNA. The D gene is left open where the match is weak. Size tells how often a clone was seen (once, few, many) or the class of an expanded clone, and some rows leave it out.

TRBJ1-2,TRBD1,-,TRBV7-6,CASSLGQGEGYTF,TGTGCCAGCAGCTTAGGACAGGGGGAAGGCTACACCTTC
TRBJ1-1,-,-,TRBV19,CASSIAREGTEAFF,TGTGCCAGTAGTATAGCCCGGGAGGGGACTGAAGCTTTCTTT
TRBJ1-1,-,-,TRBV7-3,CASSLVGGNTEAFF,TGTGCCAGCAGCTTAGTCGGTGGGAACACTGAAGCTTTCTTT
TRBJ2-3,-,once,TRBV7-7,CASSLGIGVDTQYF,TGTGCCAGCAGCTTAGGAATAGGGGTCGATACGCAGTATTTT
TRBJ1-1,-,-,TRBV7-7,CASSQREDSEAFF,TGTGCCAGCAGCCAACGAGAGGACAGTGAAGCTTTCTTT
TRBJ2-7,-,-,TRBV2,CASRSTLQGRSYEQYF,TGTGCCAGCAGATCGACCTTACAGGGGAGGTCCTACGAGCAGTACTTC
TRBJ2-2,TRBD1,-,TRBV7-2,CASSRTGVSGELFF,TGTGCCAGCAGCCGCACAGGGGTATCCGGGGAGCTGTTTTTT
TRBJ2-1,TRBD2,-,TRBV10-3,CAISRTSGSSYNEQFF,TGTGCCATCAGCCGGACTAGCGGGAGCTCCTACAATGAGCAGTTCTTC
TRBJ2-7,-,-,TRBV11-3,CASSPFPGHYLGQYF,TGTGCCAGCAGCCCTTTCCCGGGACACTACCTTGGGCAGTACTTC
TRBJ2-1,TRBD1,few,TRBV19,CASSETTGASYNEQFF,TGTGCCAGTAGTGAAACGACAGGGGCTTCCTACAATGAGCAGTTCTTC
TRBJ1-2,TRBD1,-,TRBV2,CASIPTGPNYGYTF,TGTGCCAGCATCCCGACAGGGCCTAACTATGGCTACACCTTC
TRBJ2-5,TRBD1,-,TRBV29-1,CSVGVDRGMGETQYF,TGCAGCGTTGGGGTGGACAGGGGGATGGGCGAGACCCAGTACTTC
TRBJ2-7,-,-,TRBV15,CATSRDRQGGEQYF,TGTGCCACCAGCAGAGATCGGCAGGGAGGCGAGCAGTACTTC
TRBJ2-2,-,-,TRBV6-1,CATRVSSTGELFF,TGTGCCACCCGGGTCTCGAGCACCGGGGAGCTGTTTTTT
TRBJ2-1,-,-,TRBV7-9,CASSLSATWGHEQFF,TGTGCCAGCAGCTTATCGGCAACATGGGGCCATGAGCAGTTCTTC
TRBJ2-7,TRBD1,-,TRBV11-3,CASSFLTGGDEQYF,TGTGCCAGCAGCTTCCTGACAGGGGGCGACGAGCAGTACTTC
TRBJ1-1,-,-,TRBV7-9,CSSSLPPFEAFF,TGTTCCAGCAGCTTACCCCCCTTTGAAGCTTTCTTT
TRBJ2-2,TRBD1,few,TRBV6-6,CASSSTGPGTGELFF,TGTGCCAGCAGTTCGACAGGGCCGGGCACCGGGGAGCTGTTTTTT
TRBJ2-3,TRBD2,-,TRBV7-2,CASSLPGTSGRFRTDTQYF,TGTGCCAGCAGCTTACCCGGGACTAGCGGGAGGTTCAGGACAGATACGCAGTATTTT
TRBJ1-6,-,-,TRBV7-9,CASSPEDTTPLHF,TGTGCCAGCAGCCCTGAGGACACGACACCCCTCCACTTT
TRBJ1-4,TRBD1,-,TRBV30,CAWSRPRDRAEKLFF,TGTGCCTGGAGCCGCCCCCGGGACAGGGCTGAAAAACTGTTTTTT
TRBJ2-1,TRBD1,-,TRBV9,CASSGRQGAYNEQFF,TGTGCCAGCAGCGGACGACAGGGTGCCTACAATGAGCAGTTCTTC
TRBJ2-7,-,-,TRBV11-3,CASSPGINGEQYF,TGTGCCAGCAGCCCCGGGATAAATGGCGAGCAGTACTTC
TRBJ2-5,-,few,TRBV11-2,CASSFQGGETQYF,TGTGCCAGCAGCTTTCAGGGTGGAGAGACCCAGTACTTC
TRBJ1-4,TRBD1,-,TRBV29-1,CSVVVQGGEKLFF,TGCAGCGTTGTGGTTCAGGGGGGTGAAAAACTGTTTTTT
TRBJ2-1,TRBD2,-,TRBV27,CASSPTSGTSYNEQFF,TGTGCCAGCAGCCCGACTAGCGGGACCTCCTACAATGAGCAGTTCTTC
TRBJ1-1,-,-,TRBV4-2,CASSQDSAFGASTEAFF,TGTGCCAGCAGCCAAGATTCCGCTTTTGGGGCTTCCACTGAAGCTTTCTTT
TRBJ1-5,-,once,TRBV5-1,CASSSRIAGRDISNQPQHF,TGCGCCAGCTCAAGTCGCATAGCAGGGAGGGATATTAGCAATCAGCCCCAGCATTTT
TRBJ2-2,-,-,TRBV11-3,CASSRRDGELFF,TGTGCCAGCAGCCGCAGGGACGGGGAGCTGTTTTTT
TRBJ2-5,-,-,TRBV14,CASSQDTQQETQYF,TGTGCCAGCAGCCAAGATACACAGCAAGAGACCCAGTACTTC
TRBJ1-4,TRBD1,-,TRBV7-6,CASSLVESPIDRGKLFF,TGTGCCAGCAGCTTAGTGGAATCCCCAATAGACAGGGGAAAACTGTTTTTT
TRBJ1-1,TRBD1,-,TRBV18,CASSSDRGAEAFF,TGTGCCAGCTCATCTGACAGGGGAGCTGAAGCTTTCTTT
TRBJ1-6,-,-,TRBV7-8,CASSFSGGNNSPLHF,TGTGCCAGCAGCTTCTCCGGGGGTAATAATTCACCCCTCCACTTT
TRBJ2-1,-,-,TRBV6-1,CASSEAGGYNEQFF,TGTGCCAGCAGTGAGGCAGGGGGGTACAATGAGCAGTTCTTC
TRBJ1-6,TRBD1,-,TRBV7-6,CASSFSGTGSSNSPLHF,TGTGCCAGCAGCTTCTCCGGGACAGGGAGTAGTAATTCACCCCTCCACTTT
TRBJ1-1,TRBD1,-,TRBV20-1,CSAATGAQAFF,TGCAGTGCTGCGACAGGGGCTCAAGCTTTCTTT
TRBJ2-7,TRBD2,-,TRBV11-2,CASSLALAYSYEQYF,TGTGCCAGCAGCTTAGCACTAGCGTACTCCTACGAGCAGTACTTC
TRBJ2-5,TRBD2,-,TRBV15,CATSPTSGSRETQYF,TGTGCCACCAGCCCGACTAGCGGGAGTAGGGAGACCCAGTACTTC
TRBJ2-5,-,-,TRBV10-1,CASREPRGGGETQYF,TGCGCCAGCAGAGAACCTAGGGGGGGTGGGGAGACCCAGTACTTC
TRBJ1-3,TRBD1,-,TRBV9,CASSWGTAGNTIYF,TGTGCCAGCAGCTGGGGGACAGCTGGAAACACCATATATTTT
TRBJ2-3,TRBD2,-,TRBV19,CASSRLAGVNTQYF,TGTGCCAGTAGTAGACTAGCGGGAGTAAATACGCAGTATTTT
TRBJ2-5,-,-,TRBV6-1,CASRDIETQYF,TGTGCCAGTAGGGACATAGAGACCCAGTACTTC
TRBJ1-4,TRBD1,few,TRBV6-5,CASTRTGSDEKLFF,TGTGCCAGCACCCGGACAGGGTCGGATGAAAAACTGTTTTTT
TRBJ2-7,-,-,TRBV5-1,CASSRENSYEQYF,TGCGCCAGCAGTAGAGAGAACTCCTACGAGCAGTACTTC